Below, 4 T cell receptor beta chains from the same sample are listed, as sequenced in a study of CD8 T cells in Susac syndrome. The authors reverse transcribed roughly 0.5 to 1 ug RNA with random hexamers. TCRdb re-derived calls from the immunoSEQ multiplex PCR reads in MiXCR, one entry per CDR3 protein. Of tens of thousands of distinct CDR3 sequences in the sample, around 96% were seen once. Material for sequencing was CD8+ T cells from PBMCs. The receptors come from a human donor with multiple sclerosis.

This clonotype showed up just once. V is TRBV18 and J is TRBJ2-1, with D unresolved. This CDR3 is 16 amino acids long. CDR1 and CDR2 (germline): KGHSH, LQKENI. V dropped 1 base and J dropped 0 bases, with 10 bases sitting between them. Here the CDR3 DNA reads TGTGCCAGCTCACCACGAGGCGTAACCTCCTACAATGAGCAGTTCTTC. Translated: CASSPRGVTSYNEQFF.

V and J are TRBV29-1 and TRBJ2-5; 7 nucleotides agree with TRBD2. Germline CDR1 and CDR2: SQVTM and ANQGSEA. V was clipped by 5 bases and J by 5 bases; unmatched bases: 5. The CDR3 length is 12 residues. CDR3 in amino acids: CSVLSGVETQYF. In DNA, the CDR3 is TGCAGCGTTTTGAGCGGGGTGGAGACCCAGTACTTC.

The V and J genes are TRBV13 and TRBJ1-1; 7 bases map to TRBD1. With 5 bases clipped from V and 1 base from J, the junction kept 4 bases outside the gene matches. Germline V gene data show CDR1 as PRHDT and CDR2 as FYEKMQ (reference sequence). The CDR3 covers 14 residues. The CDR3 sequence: CASSPRTGNTEAFF. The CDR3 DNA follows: TGTGCCAGCAGCCCCCGGACAGGGAACACTGAAGCTTTCTTT.

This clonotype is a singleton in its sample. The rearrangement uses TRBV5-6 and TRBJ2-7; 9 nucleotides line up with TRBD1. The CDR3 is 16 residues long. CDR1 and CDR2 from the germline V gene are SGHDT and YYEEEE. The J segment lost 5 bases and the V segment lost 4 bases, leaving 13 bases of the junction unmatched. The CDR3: CASSLLSRDRVHEQYF. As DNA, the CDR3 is TGTGCCAGCAGCCTGTTATCCCGGGACAGGGTTCACGAGCAGTACTTC.